This T cell receptor (beta chain) was profiled in a study of blood T cell repertoires in COVID-19 (dated by TCRdb to about 2020). Notes on the research overall: The collaborator samples originated in the United States, Italy and Spain and spanned the acute and convalescent phases of COVID-19. Where available, HLA class I and class II types were obtained from metadata supplied by the sample provider rather than from assay-based typing. The repertoires were made available in a free public database intended to serve as a resource for research on the immune response to SARS-CoV-2. The prospective study material was composed of cDNA or gDNA derived from T cells, B-cell-depleted T cells, or PBMCs. The samples were drawn from two sources: the first 160 participants of the ongoing ImmuneRACE study, and 1,254 subjects contributed by 6 global collaborators. Deeply sampled blood TCRbeta repertoires from subjects exposed to, actively infected with, or recovered from COVID-19 were included in the dataset. The sample metadata nearly always contained a de-identified subject ID, COVID-19 status, age in years and sex.

The immunoSEQ Assay, a bias-controlled multiplex PCR, was used to amplify TCRbeta CDR3 regions from genomic DNA. The authors' analysis ran thus. The number of nucleated cells in each sample was estimated by amplification of reference gene primers within the assay. Sequence reads were collapsed and filtered to measure the absolute abundance of every unique TCRbeta CDR3 rearrangement. For each sample, productive Simpson clonality was calculated as the square root of Simpson's diversity index over productive rearrangements. The table was pulled from immuneACCESS by TCRdb, which kept in-frame rearrangements only. Such tables lose some clones; where checked, under half of the loss comes from unresolved V genes, and the rest has no known cause. V and J calls and clone size follow that table, whereas D and trimming were derived from the DNA. This sample has around 240,000 clones in its table, and more than 65% of those were observed once. 1.4% of the sample belongs to the ten largest clones.

Here is what the overall study found, with its caveats: The amount of clinical and demographic metadata varied by source and participant and was provided uncurated.

Of note for this clone: The clone's antigen remains unknown. Nothing much larger sits one base from this clone, and base qualities are not available.

Its CDR3 holds 16 amino acids, cysteine through phenylalanine. Just the 48-base CDR3 DNA is kept, in frame starting at base 1. From a lookup of the germline V gene, CDR1 and CDR2 are MNHEY and SVGEGT. V is pruned by 5 bases and J by 3 bases, leaving 9 bases of the junction without a gene match. A second Seattle source provided samples from volunteer blood donors who had recovered from COVID-19. Collaborating institutions collected whole blood in K2EDTA tubes following their own protocols. Collaborator samples were shipped for TCRbeta analysis as frozen whole blood, isolated PBMCs, or DNA extracted from either sample type.

This receptor was taken from a woman in her thirties or forties who had recovered from COVID-19. The source material was peripheral blood. The chain was built from TRBV6-2 or TRBV6-3 and TRBJ2-3; 9 bases in the junction line up with TRBD2. The nucleotides read TGTGCCAGCAGTCTTAGCGGGGGCGCGGGTACAGATACGCAGTATTTT. This translates into CASSLSGGAGTDTQYF.